The clone carrying this T cell receptor beta chain was observed a few times. The target antigen is unknown. This sample was taken from a study of long-term antiretroviral therapy in people with HIV. Samples held about 0.95-11 million cryopreserved PBMC, and DNA extraction followed. Study-wide findings and caveats: In samples taken after ART, diversity increased but remained below transplant donor control levels. Controls had broader CDR3 length ranges than HIV repertoires did. All time points showed a repertoire dominated by clones expanded before ART.

Survey-level immunoSEQ v3.0 assays were run. Assay used: immunoSEQ multiplex PCR; TCRdb lists only in-frame clones, some missing. The repertoire consists of more than 20,000 clones, with over 75% occurring once and the leading ten covering roughly 7%. This receptor was obtained from a woman in her 30s with HIV. The source was unsorted PBMCs, collected 1.8 years before starting antiretroviral therapy.

In DNA, the CDR3 is TGTGCCAGCAGCCGAACAACGGGACAGATGAACACTGAAGCTTTCTTT. This translates into CASSRTTGQMNTEAFF. The chain couples TRBV6-6 to TRBJ1-1, with 7 bases aligning to TRBD1. Looked up from germline, CDR1 is MNHNY and CDR2 is SVGAGI (reference sequence). V dropped 6 bases and J dropped 0; count of bases not matched to a gene: 10. The CDR3 is 16 amino acids.